This TCR beta chain was identified during a study of shared clonotypes between healthy human individuals. General study findings and limits: A generally larger estimated richness was seen in naive subsets than in memory subsets. Unshared clonotypes carried lower generation probabilities than those common to all four donors.

Trimming removed 1 base from V and 5 bases from J, with 11 bases in between. CDR1 is SGHTA, CDR2 FQGNSA, per germline. The CDR3 length is 14 residues. Sequencing used immunoSEQ multiplex PCR; TCRdb keeps in-frame clones, though not all of them. The sample carries around 1.1 million clones, approximately 78% recorded once. Notes on this clone: The antigen remains unidentified.

The material sequenced was memory CD4+ T cells from PBMCs. Documented subset: CD45RA-negative fraction. This chain connects TRBV7-2 to TRBJ2-5; D remains ambiguous. This TCR derives from a young man in good health. Some clones in this sample may be carry-over from other donors' samples. In DNA, the CDR3 is TGTGCCAGCAGCTTAGGTATCCAGAGTGAGACCCAGTACTTC. This sequence encodes CASSLGIQSETQYF.